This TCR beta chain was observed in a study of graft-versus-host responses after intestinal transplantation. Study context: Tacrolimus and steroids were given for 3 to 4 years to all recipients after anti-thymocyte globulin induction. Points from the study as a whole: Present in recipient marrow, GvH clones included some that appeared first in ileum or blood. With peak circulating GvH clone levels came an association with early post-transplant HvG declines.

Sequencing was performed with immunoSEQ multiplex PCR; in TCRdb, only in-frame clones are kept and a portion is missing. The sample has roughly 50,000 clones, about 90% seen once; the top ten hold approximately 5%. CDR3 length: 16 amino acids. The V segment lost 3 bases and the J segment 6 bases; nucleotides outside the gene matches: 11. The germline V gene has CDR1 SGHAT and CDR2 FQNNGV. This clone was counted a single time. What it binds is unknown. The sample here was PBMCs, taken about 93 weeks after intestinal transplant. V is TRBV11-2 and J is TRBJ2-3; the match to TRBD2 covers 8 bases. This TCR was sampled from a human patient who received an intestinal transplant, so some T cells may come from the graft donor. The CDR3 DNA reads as TGTGCCAGCAGCTTTACTTCCGGGGGGGCATTCGATACGCAGTATTTT. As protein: CASSFTSGGAFDTQYF.